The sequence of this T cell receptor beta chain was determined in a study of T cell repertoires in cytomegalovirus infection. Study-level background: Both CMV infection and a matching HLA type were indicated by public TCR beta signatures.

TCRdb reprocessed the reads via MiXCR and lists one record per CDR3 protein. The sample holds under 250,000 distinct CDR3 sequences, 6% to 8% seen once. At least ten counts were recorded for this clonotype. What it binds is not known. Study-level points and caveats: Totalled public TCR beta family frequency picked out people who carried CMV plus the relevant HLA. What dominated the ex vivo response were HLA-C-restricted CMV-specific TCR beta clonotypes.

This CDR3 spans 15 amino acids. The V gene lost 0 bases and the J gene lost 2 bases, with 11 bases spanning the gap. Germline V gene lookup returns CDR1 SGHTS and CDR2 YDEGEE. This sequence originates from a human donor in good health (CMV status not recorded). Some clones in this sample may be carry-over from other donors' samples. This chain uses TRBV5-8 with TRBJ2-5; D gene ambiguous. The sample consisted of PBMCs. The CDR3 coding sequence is TGTGCCAGCAGCTTGGGACGGAACCAGCAAGAGACCCAGTACTTC. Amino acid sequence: CASSLGRNQQETQYF.